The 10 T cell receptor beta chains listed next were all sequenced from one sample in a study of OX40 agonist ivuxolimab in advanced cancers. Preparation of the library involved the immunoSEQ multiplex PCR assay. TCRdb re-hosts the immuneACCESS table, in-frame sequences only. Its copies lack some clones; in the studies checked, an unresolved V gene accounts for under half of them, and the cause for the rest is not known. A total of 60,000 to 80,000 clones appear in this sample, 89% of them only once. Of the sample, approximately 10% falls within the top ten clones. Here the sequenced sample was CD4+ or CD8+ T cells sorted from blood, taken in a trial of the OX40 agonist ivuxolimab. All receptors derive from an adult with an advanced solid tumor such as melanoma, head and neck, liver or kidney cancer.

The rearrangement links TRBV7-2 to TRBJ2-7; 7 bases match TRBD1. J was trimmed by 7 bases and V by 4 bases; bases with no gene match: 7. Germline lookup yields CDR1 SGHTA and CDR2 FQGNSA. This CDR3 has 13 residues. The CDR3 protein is CASSSYEGAEQYF. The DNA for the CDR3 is TGTGCCAGCAGCTCCTATGAGGGGGCAGAGCAGTACTTC.

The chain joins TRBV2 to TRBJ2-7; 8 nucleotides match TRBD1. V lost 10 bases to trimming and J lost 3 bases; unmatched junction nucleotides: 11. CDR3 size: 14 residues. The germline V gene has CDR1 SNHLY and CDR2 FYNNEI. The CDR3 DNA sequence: TGTGCCACACACCCTCAGGGGGCTAGCTACGAGCAGTACTTC. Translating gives CATHPQGASYEQYF.

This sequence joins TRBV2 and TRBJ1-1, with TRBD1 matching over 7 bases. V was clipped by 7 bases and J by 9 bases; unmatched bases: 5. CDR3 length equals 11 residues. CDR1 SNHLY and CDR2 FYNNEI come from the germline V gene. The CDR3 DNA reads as TGTGCCAGCATAGGGGGACAGCAAGCTTTCTTT. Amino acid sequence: CASIGGQQAFF.

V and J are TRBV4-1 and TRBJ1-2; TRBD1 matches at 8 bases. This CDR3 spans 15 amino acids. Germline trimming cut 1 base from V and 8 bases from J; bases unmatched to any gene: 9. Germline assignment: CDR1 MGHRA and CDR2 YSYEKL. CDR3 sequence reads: CASSQGSRTGLGYTF. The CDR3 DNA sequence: TGCGCCAGCAGCCAAGGTTCTAGGACAGGGCTCGGCTACACCTTC.

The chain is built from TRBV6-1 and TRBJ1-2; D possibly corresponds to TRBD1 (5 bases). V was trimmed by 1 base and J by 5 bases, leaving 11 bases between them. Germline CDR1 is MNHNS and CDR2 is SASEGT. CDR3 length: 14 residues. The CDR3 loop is CASSEGGNWYGYTF. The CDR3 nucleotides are TGTGCCAGCAGTGAAGGGGGGAATTGGTATGGCTACACCTTC.

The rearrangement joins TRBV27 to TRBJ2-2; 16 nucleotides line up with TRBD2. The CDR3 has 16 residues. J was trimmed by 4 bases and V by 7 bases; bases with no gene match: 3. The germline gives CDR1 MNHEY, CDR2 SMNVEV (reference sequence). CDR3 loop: CASTGLAGGITGELFF. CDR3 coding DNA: TGTGCCAGCACGGGACTAGCGGGAGGGATCACCGGGGAGCTGTTTTTT.

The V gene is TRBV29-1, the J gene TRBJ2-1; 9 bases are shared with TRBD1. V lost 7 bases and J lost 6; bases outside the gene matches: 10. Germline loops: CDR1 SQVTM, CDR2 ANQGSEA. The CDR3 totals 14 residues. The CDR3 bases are TGCAGCGGCGATACCGGGACAGGGCTCAATGAGCAGTTCTTC. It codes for CSGDTGTGLNEQFF.

The CDR3 loop reads CASSLGITDTQYF. CDR3 nucleotide sequence: TGCGCCAGCAGCCTCGGGATCACAGATACGCAGTATTTT. The V call is TRBV5-1, the J call TRBJ2-3; tentative D call: TRBD2 (5 bases). The V gene lost 4 bases and the J gene lost 2 bases, with 8 bases spanning the gap. CDR1 SGHRS and CDR2 YFSETQ come from the germline V gene. CDR3 length equals 13 residues. Full variable domain (missing parts from reference TRBV5-1 and TRBJ2-3): KAGVTQTPRYLIKTRGQQVTLSCSPISGHRSVSWYQQTPGQGLQFLFEYFSETQRNKGNFPGRFSGRQFSNSRSEMNVSTLELGDSALYLCASSLGITDTQYFGPGTRLTVL.

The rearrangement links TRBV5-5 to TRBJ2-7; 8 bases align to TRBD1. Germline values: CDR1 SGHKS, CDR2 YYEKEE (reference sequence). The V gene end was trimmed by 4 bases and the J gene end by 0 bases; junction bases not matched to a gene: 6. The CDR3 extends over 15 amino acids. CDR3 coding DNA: TGTGCCAGCAGCGGATGGACAGGGAGCTCCTACGAGCAGTACTTC. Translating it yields CASSGWTGSSYEQYF.

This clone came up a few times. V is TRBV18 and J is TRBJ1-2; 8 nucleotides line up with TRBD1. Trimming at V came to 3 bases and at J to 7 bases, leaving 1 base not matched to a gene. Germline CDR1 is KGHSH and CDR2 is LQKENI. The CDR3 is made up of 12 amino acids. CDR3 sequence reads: CASSPTGGGYTF. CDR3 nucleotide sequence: TGTGCCAGCTCACCCACAGGGGGTGGCTACACCTTC.